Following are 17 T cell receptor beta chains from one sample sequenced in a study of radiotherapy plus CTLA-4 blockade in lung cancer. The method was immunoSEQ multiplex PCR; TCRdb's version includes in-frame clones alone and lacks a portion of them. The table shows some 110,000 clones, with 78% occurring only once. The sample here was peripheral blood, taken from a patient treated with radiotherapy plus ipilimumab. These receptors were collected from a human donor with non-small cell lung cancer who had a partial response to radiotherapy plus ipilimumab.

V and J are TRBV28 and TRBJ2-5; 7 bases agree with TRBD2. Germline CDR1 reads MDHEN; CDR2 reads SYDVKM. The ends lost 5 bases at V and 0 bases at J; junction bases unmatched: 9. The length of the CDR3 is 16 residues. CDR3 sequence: CASSGTKRGYQETQYF. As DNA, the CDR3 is TGTGCCAGCAGTGGGACTAAGCGGGGATACCAAGAGACCCAGTACTTC.

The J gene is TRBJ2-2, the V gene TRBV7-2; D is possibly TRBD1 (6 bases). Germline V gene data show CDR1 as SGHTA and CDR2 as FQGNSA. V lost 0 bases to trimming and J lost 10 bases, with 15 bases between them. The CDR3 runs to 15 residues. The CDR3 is CASSLAQGSGKELFF. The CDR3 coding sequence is TGTGCCAGCAGCTTAGCCCAGGGGAGCGGCAAGGAGCTGTTTTTT. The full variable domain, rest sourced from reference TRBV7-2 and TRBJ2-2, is GAGVSQSPSNKVTEKGKDVELRCDPISGHTALYWYRQSLGQGLEFLIYFQGNSAPDKSGLPSDRFSAERTGGSVSTLTIQRTQQEDSAVYLCASSLAQGSGKELFFGEGSRLTVL.

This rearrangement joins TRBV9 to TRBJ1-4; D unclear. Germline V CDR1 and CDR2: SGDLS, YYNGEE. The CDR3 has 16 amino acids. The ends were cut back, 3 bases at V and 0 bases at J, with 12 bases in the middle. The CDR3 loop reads CASSAGGGATNEKLFF. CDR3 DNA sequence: TGTGCCAGCAGCGCAGGCGGAGGCGCAACTAATGAAAAACTGTTTTTT. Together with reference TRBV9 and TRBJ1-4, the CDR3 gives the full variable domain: DSGVTQTPKHLITATGQRVTLRCSPRSGDLSVYWYQQSLDQGLQFLIQYYNGEERAKGNILERFSAQQFPDLHSELNLSSLELGDSALYFCASSAGGGATNEKLFFGSGTQLSVL.

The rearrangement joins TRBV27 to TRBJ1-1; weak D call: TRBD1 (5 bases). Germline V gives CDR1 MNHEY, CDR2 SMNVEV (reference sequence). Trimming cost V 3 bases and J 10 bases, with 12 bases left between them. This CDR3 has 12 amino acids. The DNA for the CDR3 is TGTGCCAGCAGTTTCCCTCAGGGAAGAGCTTTCTTT. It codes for CASSFPQGRAFF.

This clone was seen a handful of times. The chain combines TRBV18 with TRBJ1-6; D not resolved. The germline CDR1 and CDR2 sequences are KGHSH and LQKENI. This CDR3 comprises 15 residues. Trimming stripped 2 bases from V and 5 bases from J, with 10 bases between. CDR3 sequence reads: CASSPGRADNSPLHF. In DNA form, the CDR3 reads TGTGCCAGCTCACCAGGGCGGGCCGATAATTCACCCCTCCACTTT.

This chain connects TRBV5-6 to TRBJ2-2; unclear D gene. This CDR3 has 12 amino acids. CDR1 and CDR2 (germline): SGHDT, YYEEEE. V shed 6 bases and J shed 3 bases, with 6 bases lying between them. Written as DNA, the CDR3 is TGTGCCAGCACAGGCCACACCGGGGAGCTGTTTTTT. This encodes CASTGHTGELFF.

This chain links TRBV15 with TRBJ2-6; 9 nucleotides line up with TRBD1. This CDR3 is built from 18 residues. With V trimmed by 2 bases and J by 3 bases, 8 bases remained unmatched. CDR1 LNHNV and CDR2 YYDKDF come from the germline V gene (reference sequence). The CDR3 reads CATSRPDRGILGANVLTF. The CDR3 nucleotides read TGTGCCACCAGCAGACCAGACAGGGGGATCCTTGGGGCCAACGTCCTGACTTTC.

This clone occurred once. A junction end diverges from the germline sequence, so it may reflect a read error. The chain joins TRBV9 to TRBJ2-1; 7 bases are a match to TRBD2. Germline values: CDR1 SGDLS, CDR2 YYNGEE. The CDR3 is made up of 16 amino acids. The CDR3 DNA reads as TGTGCCAGCGGCGTAGCGGGTTCAAGCTCCTACAATGAGCAGTTCTTC. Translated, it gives CASGVAGSSSYNEQFF.

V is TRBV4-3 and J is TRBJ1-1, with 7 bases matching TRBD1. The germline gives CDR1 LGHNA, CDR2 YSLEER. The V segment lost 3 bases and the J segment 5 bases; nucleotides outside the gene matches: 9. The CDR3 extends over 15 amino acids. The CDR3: CASSQERGLGTEAFF. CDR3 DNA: TGCGCCAGCAGCCAGGAAAGGGGGCTTGGTACTGAAGCTTTCTTT.

Written as DNA, the CDR3 is TGCGCCAGCAGCCAAGACGACAGGGGGATCGGCTACACCTTC. It specifies CASSQDDRGIGYTF. V gene TRBV4-1 combines with J gene TRBJ1-2; 9 positions agree with TRBD1. V lost 0 bases, J lost 8 bases, and 4 bases stayed unmatched. In germline, CDR1 is MGHRA, CDR2 YSYEKL. CDR3 length: 14 residues.

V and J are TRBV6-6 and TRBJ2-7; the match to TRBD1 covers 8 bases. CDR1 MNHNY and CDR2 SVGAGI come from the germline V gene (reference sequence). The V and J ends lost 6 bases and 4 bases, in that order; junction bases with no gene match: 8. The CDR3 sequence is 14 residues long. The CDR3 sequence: CASRRTGQTYEQYF. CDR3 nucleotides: TGTGCCAGCAGGCGGACAGGGCAAACATACGAGCAGTACTTC.

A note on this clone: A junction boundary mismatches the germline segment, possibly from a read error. CDR3 loop: CASSRGTSGPGDTQYF. The DNA of the CDR3 is TGTGCTAGCAGCCGAGGGACTAGCGGTCCAGGAGATACGCAGTATTTT. This chain links TRBV7-7 with TRBJ2-3, with TRBD2 matching 11 bases. This CDR3 has 16 amino acids. Germline-derived CDR1 and CDR2 are SSHAT and FNYEAQ (reference sequence).

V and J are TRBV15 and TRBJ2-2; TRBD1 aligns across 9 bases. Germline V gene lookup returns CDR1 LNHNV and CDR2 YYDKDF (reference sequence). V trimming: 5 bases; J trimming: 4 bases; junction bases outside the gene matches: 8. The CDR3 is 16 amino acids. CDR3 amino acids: CATSSPGQGITGELFF. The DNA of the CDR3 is TGTGCCACCAGCTCCCCGGGACAGGGTATCACCGGGGAGCTGTTTTTT.

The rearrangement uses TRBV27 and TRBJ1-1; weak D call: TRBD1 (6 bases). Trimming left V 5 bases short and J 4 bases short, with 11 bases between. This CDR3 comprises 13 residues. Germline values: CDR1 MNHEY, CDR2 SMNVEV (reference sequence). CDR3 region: CASSLRRGTEAFF. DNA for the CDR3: TGTGCCAGCAGTCTCCGCAGGGGCACTGAAGCTTTCTTT.

CDR3 protein: CASSLGDRTQETQYF. For the CDR3, the DNA is TGTGCCAGCAGCTTGGGAGACAGGACTCAAGAGACCCAGTACTTC. This sequence joins TRBV5-5 and TRBJ2-5; maybe TRBD1 (6 bases). V was cut by 0 bases and J by 2 bases, with 11 bases left in between. Germline assignment: CDR1 SGHKS and CDR2 YYEKEE (reference sequence). This CDR3 has 15 amino acids.

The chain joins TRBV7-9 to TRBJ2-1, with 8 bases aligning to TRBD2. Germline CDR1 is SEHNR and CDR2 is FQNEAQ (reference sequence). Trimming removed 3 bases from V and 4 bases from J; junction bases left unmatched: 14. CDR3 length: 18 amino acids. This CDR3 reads CASSLVPPLADVYNEQFF. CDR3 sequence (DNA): TGTGCCAGCAGCTTGGTCCCTCCACTAGCGGACGTATACAATGAGCAGTTCTTC.

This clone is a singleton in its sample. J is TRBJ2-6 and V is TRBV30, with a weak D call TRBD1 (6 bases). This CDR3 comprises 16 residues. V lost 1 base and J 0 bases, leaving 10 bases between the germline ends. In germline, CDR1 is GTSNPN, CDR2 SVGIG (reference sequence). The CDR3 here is CAWSGTATSGANVLTF. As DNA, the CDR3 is TGTGCCTGGAGTGGGACAGCTACCTCTGGGGCCAACGTCCTGACTTTC.